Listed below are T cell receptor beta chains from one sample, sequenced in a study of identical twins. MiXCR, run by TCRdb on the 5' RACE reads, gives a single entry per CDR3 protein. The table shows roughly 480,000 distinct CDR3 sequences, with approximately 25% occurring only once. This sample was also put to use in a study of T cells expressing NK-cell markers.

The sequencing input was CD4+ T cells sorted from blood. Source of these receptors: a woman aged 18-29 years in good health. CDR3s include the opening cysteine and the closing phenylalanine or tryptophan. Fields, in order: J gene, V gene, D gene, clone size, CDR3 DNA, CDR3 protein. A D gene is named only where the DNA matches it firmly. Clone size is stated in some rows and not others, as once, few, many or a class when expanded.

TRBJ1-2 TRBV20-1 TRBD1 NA TGCAGTGCTAGCACAGGGGGCGAAGGCTACACCTTC CSASTGGEGYTF
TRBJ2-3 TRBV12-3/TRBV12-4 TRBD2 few TGTGCCAGCAGAGCCCGGACTAGCGAAGATACGCAGTATTTT CASRARTSEDTQYF
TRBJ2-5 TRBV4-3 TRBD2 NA TGCGCCAGCAGCCAAGGGGGGACTAGCGTGGAGACCCAGTACTTC CASSQGGTSVETQYF
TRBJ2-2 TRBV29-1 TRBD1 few TGCAGCTGTATAAACTGGGGACAGGGGGCATCCGGGGAGCTGTTTTTT CSCINWGQGASGELFF
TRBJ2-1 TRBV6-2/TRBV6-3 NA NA TGTGCCAGCAGGGCGGTAGCAATGGGGCCCTACAATGAGCAGTTCTTC CASRAVAMGPYNEQFF
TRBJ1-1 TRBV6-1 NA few TGTGCCAGCACCCAACGGAGGGGATTGAGAACTGAAGCTTTCTTT CASTQRRGLRTEAFF
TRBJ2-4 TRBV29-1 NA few TGCAGCGTTCTAGAGCTAGCCAAAAACATTCAGTACTTC CSVLELAKNIQYF
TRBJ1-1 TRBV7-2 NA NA TGTGCCAGCAGCGCGACATGGAACACTGAAGCTTTCTTT CASSATWNTEAFF
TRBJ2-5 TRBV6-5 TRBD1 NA TGTGCCAGCAGTTACACGGGGACAGGGACAGAGACCCAGTACTTC CASSYTGTGTETQYF
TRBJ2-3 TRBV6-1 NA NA TGTGCCAGCAAAACCTCCCTATTAGCAGATACGCAGTATTTT CASKTSLLADTQYF
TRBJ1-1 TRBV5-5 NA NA TGTGCCAGCAGCTTGGCACCGACAGCCATGAACACTGAAGCTTTCTTT CASSLAPTAMNTEAFF
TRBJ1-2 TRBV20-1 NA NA TGCAGTGCTAGAATAGGGGGCTATGGCTACACCTTC CSARIGGYGYTF
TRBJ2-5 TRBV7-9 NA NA TGTGCCAGCAGCTTAGGCGCCGGGGCCCAGTACTTC CASSLGAGAQYF
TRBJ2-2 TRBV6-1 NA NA TGTGCCAGCAGTCCTCCGGGACTTCAAGAGACCGGGGAGCTGTTTTTT CASSPPGLQETGELFF
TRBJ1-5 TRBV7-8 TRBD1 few TGTGCCAGCAGCTTGTCACAGGGGCTTTTAAGCAATCAGCCCCAGCATTTT CASSLSQGLLSNQPQHF
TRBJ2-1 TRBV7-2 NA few TGTGCCAGCAGCTTAGGGGGGGGCGCGGCAAATGAGCAGTTCTTC CASSLGGGAANEQFF
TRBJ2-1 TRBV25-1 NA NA TGTGCCAGCAGTGACCCCGAAGTGGGCGCACGGGAGCAGTTCTTC CASSDPEVGAREQFF
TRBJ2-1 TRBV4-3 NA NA TGCGCCAGCAGCCAAGAATACGGCAGCTCCTACAATGAGCAGTTCTTC CASSQEYGSSYNEQFF
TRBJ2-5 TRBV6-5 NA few TGTGCCAGCAGCCAAACCAAAGAGACCCAGTACTTC CASSQTKETQYF
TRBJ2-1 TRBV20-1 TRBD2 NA TGCAGTGCTAGGACTAGCGGGGATTACAATGAGCAGTTCTTC CSARTSGDYNEQFF
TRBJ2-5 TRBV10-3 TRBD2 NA TGTGCCATCAGTGGATACCCGACTAGCGGGAGATTAGGGTTGGAGACCCAGTACTTC CAISGYPTSGRLGLETQYF
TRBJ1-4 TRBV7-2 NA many TGTGCCAGCAGCTTAGGACCCAGGGCCGTAGGAAAACTGTTTTTT CASSLGPRAVGKLFF
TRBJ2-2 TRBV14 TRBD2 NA TGTGCCAGCAGCCAACCTAGCGGGAGCCGTTCAGAGGAGCTGTTTTTT CASSQPSGSRSEELFF
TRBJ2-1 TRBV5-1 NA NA TGCGCCAGCAGCTTGGGCCAGGGCACAAATGAGCAGTTCTTC CASSLGQGTNEQFF
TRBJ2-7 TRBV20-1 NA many TGCAGTGCTAGAGCAACCAGGTACGAGCAGTACTTC CSARATRYEQYF
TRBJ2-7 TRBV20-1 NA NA TGCAGTGCTAGCTCGGCCCTGCCGTACGAGCAGTACTTC CSASSALPYEQYF
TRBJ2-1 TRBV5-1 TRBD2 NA TGCGCCAGCAGCTTCGCGGGAGTTTTGCACAATGAGCAGTTCTTC CASSFAGVLHNEQFF
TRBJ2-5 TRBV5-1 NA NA TGCGCCAGCAGCCGCTCCTTGGGGGTCCGCGAGACCCAGTACTTC CASSRSLGVRETQYF
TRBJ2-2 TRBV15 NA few TGTGCCACCAGCAGAGGGGGACCCGGGGAGCTGTTTTTT CATSRGGPGELFF
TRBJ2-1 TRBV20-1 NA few TGCAGTGCTAGTATCGGAGGAGGATACAATGAGCAGTTCTTC CSASIGGGYNEQFF
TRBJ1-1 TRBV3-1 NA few TGTGCCAGCAGCCAAGCAAGGCTTTGGGACACTGAAGCTTTCTTT CASSQARLWDTEAFF
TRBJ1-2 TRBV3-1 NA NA TGTGCCAGCAGCCAAGATTACCTTAATAACTATGGCTACACCTTC CASSQDYLNNYGYTF
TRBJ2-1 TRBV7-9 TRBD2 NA TGTGCCGGAGAGACTAGCGAGTGGAGTGAGCAGTTCTTC CAGETSEWSEQFF
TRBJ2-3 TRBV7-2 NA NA TGTGCCAGCAGCTTAGTAGAGGGGGAGGGGAATACGCAGTATTTT CASSLVEGEGNTQYF
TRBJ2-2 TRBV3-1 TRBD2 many TGTGCCAGCAGCCCTAGCGGGAACACCGGGGAGCTGTTTTTT CASSPSGNTGELFF
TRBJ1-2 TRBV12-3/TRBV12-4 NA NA TGTGCCAGCAGCGATAGGACAGCCACCTATGGCTACACCTTC CASSDRTATYGYTF
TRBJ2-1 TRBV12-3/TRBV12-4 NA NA TGTGCCAGCAGTTCCCGACCTGAGTGGGTGCTCTCAGTCAATGAGCAGTTCTTC CASSSRPEWVLSVNEQFF
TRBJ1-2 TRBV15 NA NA TGTGCCACCAGCAGATTAATGGACGGACGCTATGGCTACACCTTC CATSRLMDGRYGYTF
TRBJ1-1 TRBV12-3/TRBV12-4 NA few TGTGCCAGCAGTCCGCGGGTGATCACTGAAGCTTTCTTT CASSPRVITEAFF
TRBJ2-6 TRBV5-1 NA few TGCGCCAGCAGCGTCCCGCAGTCTGGGGCCAACGTCCTGACTTTC CASSVPQSGANVLTF
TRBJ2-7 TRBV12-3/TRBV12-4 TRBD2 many TGTGCCAGCAGCCGTGGACTAGCGGGCTCCTACGAGCAGTACTTC CASSRGLAGSYEQYF
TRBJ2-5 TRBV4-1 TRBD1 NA TGCGCCAGCAGCAAACTTAACCACGGGACAGGGATGGAGACCCAGTACTTC CASSKLNHGTGMETQYF
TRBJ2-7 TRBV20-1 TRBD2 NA TGCAGTGCCCTCGACGGGACTAGCGGGACCGACGAGCAGTACTTC CSALDGTSGTDEQYF
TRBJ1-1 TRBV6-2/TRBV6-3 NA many TGTGCCAGCAGTTATGACACTGAAGCTTTCTTT CASSYDTEAFF
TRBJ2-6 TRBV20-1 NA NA TGCAGTGCCATGGAGGGGGCCAACGTCCTGACTTTC CSAMEGANVLTF
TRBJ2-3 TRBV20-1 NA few TGCAGTGCCCCGACTTGGGATACGCAGTATTTT CSAPTWDTQYF
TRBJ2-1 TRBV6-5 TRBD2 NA TGTGCCAGCAGTTCCCTCGGACTAGCGGGTCGGAATGAGCAGTTCTTC CASSSLGLAGRNEQFF
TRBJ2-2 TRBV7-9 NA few TGTGCCAGCAGCTTCCTGACTATTCTAGGGATCGGGGAGCTGTTTTTT CASSFLTILGIGELFF
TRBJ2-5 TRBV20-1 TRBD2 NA TGCAGTGCTAAAAGACTAGCTCTGCAAGAGACCCAGTACTTC CSAKRLALQETQYF
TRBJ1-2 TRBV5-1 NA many TGCGCCAGCAGCTTGAGAAACAACTATGGCTACACCTTC CASSLRNNYGYTF
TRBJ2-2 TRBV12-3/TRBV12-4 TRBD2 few TGTGCCAGCAGTTTACACGACCCGGGACTAGCGGCCGGGGAGCTGTTTTTT CASSLHDPGLAAGELFF
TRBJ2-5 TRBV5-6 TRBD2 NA TGTGCCAGCAGCGTAGAACTAGCGGGGCGGGAGACCCAGTACTTC CASSVELAGRETQYF
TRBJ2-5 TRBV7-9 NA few TGTGCCAGCGCTGGGGAGACCCAGTACTTC CASAGETQYF
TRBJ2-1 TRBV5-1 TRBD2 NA TGCGCCAGCAGCTTACCTCCAGCGGGGGGGCCGTATGAGCAGTTCTTC CASSLPPAGGPYEQFF
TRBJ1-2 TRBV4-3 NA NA TGCGCCAGCAGCCAAGAAATGATGGCAGGTACTAACTATGGCTACACCTTC CASSQEMMAGTNYGYTF
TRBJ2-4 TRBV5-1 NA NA TGCGCCAGCAGCTTGGAGCTCTACAAAAACATTCAGTACTTC CASSLELYKNIQYF
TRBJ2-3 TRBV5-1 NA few TGCGCCAGCAGCTCCCCTCTTCGAGATACGCAGTATTTT CASSSPLRDTQYF
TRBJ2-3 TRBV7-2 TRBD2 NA TGTGCCAGCAGCTTAGTGGGACTAGCAACCCCAGATACGCAGTATTTT CASSLVGLATPDTQYF
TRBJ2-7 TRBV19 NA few TGTGCCAGTAGTATCCGGGTGAGTTCCTACGAGCAGTACTTC CASSIRVSSYEQYF